The 23 T cell receptor beta chains below all came from one sample that was sequenced in a study of blood T cell repertoires in COVID-19. Repertoires were generated with immunoSEQ multiplex PCR, while TCRdb's copy carries only in-frame clones and drops some. The sample has 190,000 or so clones, about 89% seen once; the top ten hold roughly 2.5%. The sequencing sample was made of peripheral blood. The origin of the receptors is a man aged 35 to 55 with active or convalescent COVID-19.

The chain recombines TRBV28 with TRBJ2-5, with 8 bases fitting TRBD1. Germline assignment: CDR1 MDHEN and CDR2 SYDVKM. The CDR3 extends over 14 amino acids. The trim removed 2 bases at V and 5 bases at J, leaving 4 bases unmatched. The CDR3 region has the DNA TGTGCCAGCAGTTTACCAGGGGGCACGGAGACCCAGTACTTC. It translates to CASSLPGGTETQYF.

The rearrangement joins TRBV5-8 to TRBJ1-2; D not resolved. CDR1 and CDR2 from the germline V gene are SGHTS and YDEGEE. The V end lost 4 bases, the J end lost 5 bases, and 18 bases lay between the germline ends. The CDR3 runs to 15 residues. The CDR3 reads CASSPPRGVGYGYTF. The CDR3 DNA is TGTGCCAGCAGCCCCCCCCGCGGTGTTGGATATGGCTACACCTTC.

The chain employs TRBV5-1 and TRBJ2-5; 10 positions match TRBD1. This CDR3 has 16 amino acids. CDR1 and CDR2 from the germline V gene are SGHRS and YFSETQ. J lost 5 bases, V lost 4 bases, and 11 bases had no gene match. CDR3: CASSIRQGAAEETQYF. The CDR3 nucleotides are TGCGCCAGCAGCATTAGACAGGGGGCGGCTGAGGAGACCCAGTACTTC. The entire variable domain, with the rest obtained from reference TRBV5-1 and TRBJ2-5, is as follows: KAGVTQTPRYLIKTRGQQVTLSCSPISGHRSVSWYQQTPGQGLQFLFEYFSETQRNKGNFPGRFSGRQFSNSRSEMNVSTLELGDSALYLCASSIRQGAAEETQYFGPGTRLLVL.

The genes are TRBV11-2 and TRBJ2-7; maybe TRBD1 (7 bases). CDR1 SGHAT and CDR2 FQNNGV come from the germline V gene. The CDR3 is 12 amino acids. The CDR3 spells CATQGGLYEQYF. The CDR3 DNA sequence: TGTGCGACCCAGGGGGGCTTGTACGAGCAGTACTTC.

J is TRBJ1-5 and V is TRBV2; D is uncertain. V was clipped by 2 bases and J by 0 bases, with 8 bases between them. The CDR3 sequence is 15 residues long. From germline, CDR1 is SNHLY and CDR2 FYNNEI. The chain's CDR3 is CASSESGNSNQPQHF. CDR3 sequence (DNA): TGTGCCAGCAGTGAAAGCGGAAATAGCAATCAGCCCCAGCATTTT.

The rearrangement links TRBV5-1 to TRBJ2-3; D is possibly TRBD1 (5 bases). V shed 2 bases and J shed 6 bases, with 13 bases lying between them. CDR3 size: 14 residues. Germline loops: CDR1 SGHRS, CDR2 YFSETQ. CDR3 in amino acids: CASSLQVPGDTQYF. As DNA, the CDR3 is TGCGCCAGCAGCTTACAGGTTCCGGGTGATACGCAGTATTTT. The full variable domain, rest sourced from reference TRBV5-1 and TRBJ2-3, is KAGVTQTPRYLIKTRGQQVTLSCSPISGHRSVSWYQQTPGQGLQFLFEYFSETQRNKGNFPGRFSGRQFSNSRSEMNVSTLELGDSALYLCASSLQVPGDTQYFGPGTRLTVL.

This clone was counted a few times. This sequence joins TRBV27 and TRBJ2-1; 10 nucleotides line up with TRBD1. Germline V gene data show CDR1 as MNHEY and CDR2 as SMNVEV (reference sequence). This CDR3 contains 13 residues. Trimming cost V 6 bases and J 16 bases; bases outside gene matches: 12. The CDR3 sequence is CASRLDRGTDPFF. The CDR3 DNA is TGTGCCAGCAGGCTGGACAGGGGGACGGACCCATTCTTC.

This clone was seen a single time. The chain couples TRBV7-3 to TRBJ1-5; no clear D gene. Germline CDR1 and CDR2: SGHTA and FQGTGA. The V end was cut by 3 bases, the J end by 6 bases, with 18 bases between. CDR3 size: 16 residues. The CDR3 here is CASSLVGEGVSQPQHF. CDR3 DNA: TGTGCCAGCAGCTTGGTTGGCGAAGGAGTTAGTCAGCCCCAGCATTTT.

The count of this clone is one. The rearrangement links TRBV7-2 to TRBJ2-7; 9 positions match TRBD2. V lost 0 bases, J lost 5 bases, and 5 bases stayed unmatched. The CDR3 sequence is 15 residues long. In germline, CDR1 is SGHTA, CDR2 FQGNSA. CDR3 amino acids: CASSLAGTSRHEQYF. CDR3 nucleotides: TGTGCCAGCAGCTTAGCCGGGACTAGCCGACACGAGCAGTACTTC.

The chain combines TRBV4-1 with TRBJ2-3; 13 bases match TRBD2. The junction had 1 base not matched to a gene; V was cut back by 0 bases and J by 1 base. Per germline, CDR1 MGHRA and CDR2 YSYEKL. The CDR3 covers 17 residues. Here the CDR3 reads CASSQDGTSGGTDTQYF. In DNA, the CDR3 is TGCGCCAGCAGCCAAGATGGGACTAGCGGGGGCACAGATACGCAGTATTTT.

CDR3 sequence: CASSLARGLNQPQHF. In DNA, the CDR3 is TGTGCCAGCAGCTTAGCCAGGGGTCTCAATCAGCCCCAGCATTTT. This chain links TRBV7-2 with TRBJ1-5; weak D call: TRBD1 (6 bases). The V gene's germline CDR1 is SGHTA and CDR2 FQGNSA. The CDR3 covers 15 residues. Trimming removed 0 bases from V and 3 bases from J, with 9 bases in between.

This chain links TRBV5-1 with TRBJ2-1; TRBD2 might be the D (5 bases). This CDR3 is 13 amino acids long. Trimming removed 7 bases at V and 9 bases at J, with 17 bases between. Germline V gene data show CDR1 as SGHRS and CDR2 as YFSETQ. The CDR3 protein is CASSSSGRSEQFF. The CDR3 bases are TGCGCCAGCTCTTCCAGCGGTCGGAGTGAGCAGTTCTTC.

CDR3: CSASPGSTDTQYF. DNA for the CDR3: TGCAGTGCTAGTCCCGGGAGCACAGATACGCAGTATTTT. V usage is TRBV20-1 and J usage is TRBJ2-3; the D is unclear. Germline CDR1 reads DFQATT; CDR2 reads SNEGSKA (reference sequence). The CDR3 covers 13 residues. The germline V and J ends were trimmed by 3 bases and 0 bases, with 7 bases remaining between them.

The V and J genes are TRBV7-8 and TRBJ1-6; D might be TRBD1 (6 bases). V lost 1 base and J lost 10, with 17 bases in between. CDR1 SGHVS and CDR2 FQNEAQ come from the germline V gene. This CDR3 has 16 amino acids. The CDR3 DNA follows: TGTGCCAGCAGCTTAGGAGAACAGGGATCGGGCTCACCCCTCCACTTT. Translated: CASSLGEQGSGSPLHF.

The chain combines TRBV18 with TRBJ1-5; no firm D call. Between the trimmed V and J ends, which lost 4 bases and 4 bases, there was a span of 8 bases. There are 13 residues in the CDR3. The germline gives CDR1 KGHSH, CDR2 LQKENI. The CDR3 here is CASSLATNQPQHF. The CDR3 region has the DNA TGTGCCAGCTCACTTGCCACAAATCAGCCCCAGCATTTT.

This clone was recorded a few times. V is TRBV6-2 or TRBV6-3 and J is TRBJ1-2; D is unclear. CDR3 length equals 14 residues. V lost 0 bases and J 7 bases, leaving 12 bases between the germline ends. Germline V gives CDR1 MNHEY, CDR2 SVGEGT. CDR3 sequence reads: CASSYSRARPGYTF. CDR3 nucleotides: TGTGCCAGCAGTTACTCGAGGGCAAGGCCTGGCTACACCTTC.

This clone was recorded a few times. Distinct nucleotide sequences in the sample also encode this CDR3. The chain uses TRBV2 and TRBJ2-5, with D tentatively TRBD1 (6 bases). The CDR3 is 14 amino acids. The germline V gene encodes CDR1 SNHLY and CDR2 FYNNEI. Trimming left V 1 base short and J 2 bases short, with 8 bases between. DNA of the CDR3: TGTGCCAGCAGTGAAGACAGGGCGCAAGAGACCCAGTACTTC. Protein sequence: CASSEDRAQETQYF.

The CDR3 loop reads CARWTAQETQYF. The CDR3 DNA is TGCGCCAGGTGGACAGCCCAAGAGACCCAGTACTTC. J is TRBJ2-5 and V is TRBV10-1; a possible D gene is TRBD1 (6 bases). Trimming shortened V by 9 bases and J by 1 base, and 9 bases separated the two germline ends. From germline, CDR1 is WNHNN and CDR2 SYGVQD (reference sequence). CDR3 size: 12 residues.

The gene calls are TRBV10-2 and TRBJ1-1; no clear D. Per the germline V gene, CDR1 is WSHSY and CDR2 is SAAADI. There are 11 residues in the CDR3. V dropped 1 base and J dropped 8 bases, with 5 bases sitting between them. The CDR3 sequence: CASSELSEAFF. In DNA, the CDR3 is TGCGCCAGCAGTGAGTTGTCAGAAGCTTTCTTT.

The chain combines TRBV5-6 with TRBJ2-3; 10 positions agree with TRBD2. CDR3 length equals 15 residues. Germline CDR1 SGHDT, CDR2 YYEEEE. After removal of 5 bases from V and 5 bases from J, the junction contained 8 bases not matched to a gene. DNA of the CDR3: TGTGCCAGCAGACACGTTAGCGGGGGGCGAGATACGCAGTATTTT. It specifies CASRHVSGGRDTQYF.

The rearrangement uses TRBV18 and TRBJ1-1; 12 positions agree with TRBD1. The trim removed 0 bases at V and 7 bases at J, leaving 6 bases unmatched. Per the germline V gene, CDR1 is KGHSH and CDR2 is LQKENI. This CDR3 is built from 16 residues. CDR3 loop: CASSPPGQGAYSEAFF. CDR3 DNA: TGTGCCAGCTCACCACCGGGACAGGGGGCGTACAGTGAAGCTTTCTTT.

The chain is built from TRBV21-1 and TRBJ2-1; the tabulated D call, TRBD2, remains unverified against the DNA. TRBV21-1 is marked as a pseudogene. The CDR3 has 18 residues. The CDR3 nucleotides read TGTGCCAGCAGCAAAGCGCTTGGGACTAGCGGGGGGCTACAAGGGCAGTTCTTC. Translated: CASSKALGTSGGLQGQFF.

The rearrangement uses TRBV6-2 or TRBV6-3 and TRBJ2-7; perhaps TRBD1 as D (6 bases). This CDR3 has 15 amino acids. Germline V gene lookup returns CDR1 MNHEY and CDR2 SVGEGT. V was cut by 2 bases and J by 2 bases, with 13 bases left in between. CDR3 residues: CASSYHSDSAYEQYF. DNA for the CDR3: TGTGCCAGCAGTTACCATTCGGACAGCGCCTACGAGCAGTACTTC.